This passage covers 2 T cell receptor beta chains from one sample sequenced in a study of cytomegalovirus exposure and HLA in healthy donors. Use of 60 Vbeta and 13 Jbeta primers characterized the PCR. Sequencing was performed with immunoSEQ multiplex PCR; in TCRdb, only in-frame clones are kept and a portion is missing. The table lists roughly 150,000 clones, approximately 80% of them singletons. Input material: PBMCs. The source of these receptors is a male donor in good health and CMV-seronegative.

The sample holds a few counts of this clone. The chain joins TRBV10-1 to TRBJ1-1, with TRBD1 identical over 10 bases. Germline-derived CDR1 and CDR2 are WNHNN and SYGVQD (reference sequence). Trimming cost V 8 bases and J 5 bases; bases outside gene matches: 8. This CDR3 contains 14 residues. The CDR3 nucleotides are TGCGCCAGCGGCGACAGGGGGCGAGGGACTGAAGCTTTCTTT. Its protein is CASGDRGRGTEAFF.

The chain combines TRBV29-1 with TRBJ2-1; no clear D gene. CDR1 SQVTM and CDR2 ANQGSEA come from the germline V gene. The CDR3 runs to 15 residues. The V end was cut by 6 bases, the J end by 2 bases, with 17 bases between. CDR3 DNA: TGCAGCGTGCCCGGTATAGCCTCTACCTACAATGAGCAGTTCTTC. This gives the protein CSVPGIASTYNEQFF.